A selection of T cell receptor beta chains follows, all from one sample in a study of blood T cell repertoires in COVID-19. Profiling relied on immunoSEQ multiplex PCR, and the TCRdb table lists in-frame clones only, not all of them. The profile shows approximately 94,000 clones, about 79% of them singletons. Sequencing used peripheral blood. These TCRs come from a man in his sixties with acute or convalescent COVID-19. Each CDR3 is given with its conserved first and last residue. D genes are given only for firm matches. For some rows the clone size is stated as once, few or many, or as a class when expanded; others skip it.

-	TRBV20-1	TRBD2	TRBJ2-7	TGCAGTGCAAGTCGCCCGGGGGGGATCTACGAGCAGTACTTC	CSASRPGGIYEQYF
once	TRBV28	TRBD2	TRBJ2-3	TGTGCCAGCAGTTTAGGAAGCGGGGCAGCCACAGATACGCAGTATTTT	CASSLGSGAATDTQYF
-	TRBV6-2/TRBV6-3	TRBD2	TRBJ2-7	TGTGCCAGCAGTCCCCTCTCCGGACTAGTCGCTTCCTACGAGCAGTACTTC	CASSPLSGLVASYEQYF
-	TRBV2	-	TRBJ2-2	TGTGCCAGCAGTGAGGACATCAACACCGGGGAGCTGTTTTTT	CASSEDINTGELFF
-	TRBV7-9	TRBD2	TRBJ2-3	TGTGCCAGCAGCTTAGACCCGGGACTAGCGGGGGGCACAGATACGCAGTATTTT	CASSLDPGLAGGTDTQYF
-	TRBV18	TRBD1	TRBJ1-1	TGTGCCAGCTCAGCTATACAGACAGACACAGGGGTGAACACTGAAGCTTTCTTT	CASSAIQTDTGVNTEAFF
-	TRBV5-4	TRBD1	TRBJ2-2	TGTGCCAGCAGCTTGATTGACAGGGCAGGCACCGGGGAGCTGTTTTTT	CASSLIDRAGTGELFF
-	TRBV15	-	TRBJ1-4	TGTGCCACCAGCAGAGACCGGGACTCCTATGAAAAACTGTTTTTT	CATSRDRDSYEKLFF
-	TRBV19	TRBD2	TRBJ2-1	TGTGCCAGTAGTGAGAGCGGGGGGGGGTCCTACAATGAGCAGTTCTTC	CASSESGGGSYNEQFF
-	TRBV5-6	-	TRBJ2-4	TGTGCCAGCAGCTTGGACGTAGGAGCCATAGCCAAAAACATTCAGTACTTC	CASSLDVGAIAKNIQYF
-	TRBV6-1	-	TRBJ2-1	TGTGCCAGCAGTGAAGGACGGGACAATGAGCAGTTCTTC	CASSEGRDNEQFF
-	TRBV11-2	-	TRBJ2-3	TGTGCCAGCAGCTTAGTCCTAGCGAGCACAGATACGCAGTATTTT	CASSLVLASTDTQYF
-	TRBV19	-	TRBJ1-1	TGTGCCAGTAGTATTATGGATGGGGCAGGAGAAGCTTTCTTT	CASSIMDGAGEAFF
few	TRBV3-1/TRBV3-2	TRBD2	TRBJ2-3	TGTGCCAGCAGCCAAGGGACTAGCAGGGATTTT	CASSQGTSRDF
-	TRBV7-9	-	TRBJ2-7	TGTGCCAGCAGCAGGGTCGGCTACGAGCAGTACTTC	CASSRVGYEQYF
-	TRBV6-1	TRBD2	TRBJ2-7	TGTGCCAGCAGTGAAAAACAAGGGGAGGGCTACGAGCAGTACTTC	CASSEKQGEGYEQYF
-	TRBV7-9	TRBD1	TRBJ1-5	TGTGCCAGCAGCTTAGGATTTGGGACAGGGAGCAATCAGCCCCAGCATTTT	CASSLGFGTGSNQPQHF
-	TRBV28	-	TRBJ2-5	TGTGCCAGCGCTAAGCTTCAAGAGACCCAGTACTTC	CASAKLQETQYF
-	TRBV14	TRBD2	TRBJ2-7	TGTGCCAGCAGCCCAGCGGGGATCTTGGGCGAGCAGTACTTC	CASSPAGILGEQYF
few	TRBV28	-	TRBJ1-5	TGTGCCAGCAGTTTGAGCGGGCAGGGTGGGAGTCAGCCCCAGCATTTT	CASSLSGQGGSQPQHF
-	TRBV30	-	TRBJ1-6	TGTGCCTGGAACAGACAGACTAATTCACCCCTCCACTTT	CAWNRQTNSPLHF
-	TRBV7-2	TRBD1	TRBJ2-3	TGTGCCAGCAGCTTGGGACAGAATCCAGATACGCAGTATTTT	CASSLGQNPDTQYF
-	TRBV7-2	TRBD1	TRBJ1-5	TGTGCCAGCAGCCTACTGGGACAGCCGAATCAGCCCCAGCATTTT	CASSLLGQPNQPQHF
-	TRBV28	TRBD1	TRBJ1-4	TGTGCCAGCAGTTTCTTATCAGGGGGCGAAGAAAAACTGTTTTTT	CASSFLSGGEEKLFF
-	TRBV7-8	TRBD1	TRBJ2-1	TGTGCCAGCAGCTTAGCGGGGACAGGGAACGAGCAGTTCTTC	CASSLAGTGNEQFF
-	TRBV5-1	-	TRBJ2-2	TGCGCCAGCCGGACAGACAACACCGGGGAGCTGTTTTTT	CASRTDNTGELFF
-	TRBV11-2	TRBD2	TRBJ2-1	TGTGCCAGCAGCCCAGGGTGGAGCGGGGGTCGGGATGAGCAGTTCTTC	CASSPGWSGGRDEQFF
-	TRBV29-1	TRBD1	TRBJ2-1	TGCAGCGTGTGCCCCGGGACAGGTCTAATTGAGCAGTTCTTC	CSVCPGTGLIEQFF
-	TRBV7-2	-	TRBJ2-7	TGTGCCAGCAGCTTAGGGACAGCAAATGTGCAGTACTTC	CASSLGTANVQYF
-	TRBV18	-	TRBJ2-7	TGTGCCAGCTCACCGGCACCCTACGAGCAGTACTTC	CASSPAPYEQYF
-	TRBV9	TRBD1	TRBJ2-7	TGTGCCAGCAGCCAGGGGGAGAGGGGGCACGGCGAGCAGTACTTC	CASSQGERGHGEQYF
few	TRBV11-2	TRBD1	TRBJ2-7	TGTGCCAGCAGCACCCACAGGGGCGCGGCCTACGAGCAGTACTTC	CASSTHRGAAYEQYF
-	TRBV15	TRBD1	TRBJ1-2	TGTGCCACCAGCAGCCATCGGACAGGGCCCTATGGCTACACCTTC	CATSSHRTGPYGYTF
-	TRBV6-5	TRBD1	TRBJ1-5	TGTGCCAGCAGTTACTCGGGGACAGGGATGCAGCCCCAGCATTTT	CASSYSGTGMQPQHF
-	TRBV6-5	-	TRBJ1-6	TGTGCCAGCGCTGCGGGGTCACCCCTCCACTTT	CASAAGSPLHF